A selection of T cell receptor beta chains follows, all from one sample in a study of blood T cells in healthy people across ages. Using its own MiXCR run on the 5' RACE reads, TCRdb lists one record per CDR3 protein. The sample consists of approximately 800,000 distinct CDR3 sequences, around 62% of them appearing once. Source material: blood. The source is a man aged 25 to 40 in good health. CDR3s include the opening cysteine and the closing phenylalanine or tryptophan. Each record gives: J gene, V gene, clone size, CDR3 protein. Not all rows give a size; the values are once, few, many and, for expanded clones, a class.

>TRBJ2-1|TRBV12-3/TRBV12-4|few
CASSSASGRPRLANEQFF
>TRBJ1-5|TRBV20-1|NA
CSARHLGTVDSNQPQHF
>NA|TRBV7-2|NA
CASSPSSSLELETQYF
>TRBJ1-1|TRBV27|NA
CASSSWGTVEAFF
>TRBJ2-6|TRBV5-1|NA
CASSLASSQAVLTF
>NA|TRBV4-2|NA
CASSQGIGAGSQETQFF
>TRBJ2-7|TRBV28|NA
CASSFPLRDEQYF
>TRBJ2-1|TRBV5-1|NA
CASSFRGPRSSYNEQFF
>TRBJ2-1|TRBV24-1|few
CATSDTHRDSYNEQFF
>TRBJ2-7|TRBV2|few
CASSGADEQYF